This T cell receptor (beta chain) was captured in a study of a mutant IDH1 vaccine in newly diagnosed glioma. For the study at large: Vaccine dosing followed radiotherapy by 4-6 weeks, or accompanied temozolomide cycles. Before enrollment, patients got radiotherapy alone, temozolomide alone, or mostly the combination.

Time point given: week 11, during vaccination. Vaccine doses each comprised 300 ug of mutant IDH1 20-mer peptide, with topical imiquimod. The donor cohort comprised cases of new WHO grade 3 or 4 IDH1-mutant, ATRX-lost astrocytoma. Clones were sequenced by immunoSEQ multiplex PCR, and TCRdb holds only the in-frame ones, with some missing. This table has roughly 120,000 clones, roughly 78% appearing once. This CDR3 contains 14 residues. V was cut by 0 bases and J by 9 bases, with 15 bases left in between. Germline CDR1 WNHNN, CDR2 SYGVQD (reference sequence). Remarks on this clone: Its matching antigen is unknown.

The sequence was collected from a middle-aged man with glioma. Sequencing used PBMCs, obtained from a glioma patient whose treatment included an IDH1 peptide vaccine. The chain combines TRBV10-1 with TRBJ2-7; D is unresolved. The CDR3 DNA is TGCGCCAGCAGTGAGTCTGGGTCCCTACGAGGGCAGTACTTC. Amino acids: CASSESGSLRGQYF.